These 19 T cell receptor beta chains share one sample of origin, sequenced in a study of blood T cell repertoires in COVID-19. Here immunoSEQ multiplex PCR was the method, and the copy in TCRdb shows in-frame clones only, minus some. The sample holds roughly 700,000 clones, about 87% seen once. Input material: peripheral blood. These receptors were obtained from a woman between 18 and 29 years old with acute or convalescent COVID-19.

In its sample, this clone was seen a few times. V gene TRBV7-9 combines with J gene TRBJ2-7; TRBD1 aligns across 11 bases. V was clipped by 5 bases and J by 6 bases; unmatched bases: 3. The CDR3 runs to 13 residues. The germline V gene has CDR1 SEHNR and CDR2 FQNEAQ (reference sequence). CDR3 sequence reads: CASSTGTGGEQYF. In nucleotides, the CDR3 is TGTGCCAGCAGCACCGGGACAGGGGGCGAGCAGTACTTC.

The genes are TRBV19 and TRBJ1-1; a possible D gene is TRBD1 (5 bases). This CDR3 has 13 amino acids. CDR1 LNHDA and CDR2 SQIVND come from the germline V gene (reference sequence). The V and J ends lost 5 bases and 4 bases respectively, with 11 bases between them. As DNA, the CDR3 is TGTGCCAGTAGTGAAGGGGTAAGCACTGAAGCTTTCTTT. Protein sequence: CASSEGVSTEAFF. Complete variable domain (other parts from reference TRBV19 and TRBJ1-1): DGGITQSPKYLFRKEGQNVTLSCEQNLNHDAMYWYRQDPGQGLRLIYYSQIVNDFQKGDIAEGYSVSREKKESFPLTVTSAQKNPTAFYLCASSEGVSTEAFFGQGTRLTVV.

The chain uses TRBV5-1 and TRBJ1-3; D is unclear. V lost 0 bases, J lost 0 bases, and 4 bases lay in between. In germline, CDR1 is SGHRS, CDR2 YFSETQ. This CDR3 region has 14 residues. In DNA, the CDR3 is TGCGCCAGCAGCTTGGGACACTCTGGAAACACCATATATTTT. Protein sequence: CASSLGHSGNTIYF.

The chain links TRBV5-1 to TRBJ2-5; D not certain. This CDR3 is built from 14 residues. Germline V gene data show CDR1 as SGHRS and CDR2 as YFSETQ. V gave up 0 bases and J gave up 1 base, with 7 bases separating them. For the CDR3, the DNA is TGCGCCAGCAGCTTGGTACCACTCCAAGAGACCCAGTACTTC. This gives the protein CASSLVPLQETQYF. Filled out from reference TRBV5-1 and TRBJ2-5, the complete variable domain reads KAGVTQTPRYLIKTRGQQVTLSCSPISGHRSVSWYQQTPGQGLQFLFEYFSETQRNKGNFPGRFSGRQFSNSRSEMNVSTLELGDSALYLCASSLVPLQETQYFGPGTRLLVL.

The rearrangement uses TRBV5-1 and TRBJ1-2; D is unresolved. The CDR3 contains 13 residues. Trimming stripped 4 bases from V and 1 base from J, with 8 bases between. From germline, CDR1 is SGHRS and CDR2 YFSETQ. The CDR3: CASSPENNYGYTF. Written as DNA, the CDR3 is TGCGCCAGCAGCCCAGAAAATAACTATGGCTACACCTTC.

The rearrangement joins TRBV7-9 to TRBJ1-1, with 8 bases aligning to TRBD1. V lost 5 bases and J lost 3; bases outside the gene matches: 5. The CDR3 is 14 residues long. The V gene's germline CDR1 is SEHNR and CDR2 FQNEAQ (reference sequence). The CDR3, as DNA: TGTGCCAGCAGCCACCGGGACAGGCACACTGAAGCTTTCTTT. It encodes CASSHRDRHTEAFF.

The V and J genes are TRBV4-1 and TRBJ1-2, with D possibly TRBD1 on 5 matching bases. Germline values: CDR1 MGHRA, CDR2 YSYEKL. V was shortened by 1 base and J by 7 bases, with 13 bases between the two germline ends. The CDR3 loop spans 14 amino acids. The CDR3 is CASSQGGGEGGYTF. The CDR3 DNA sequence: TGCGCCAGCAGCCAAGGGGGGGGAGAGGGTGGCTACACCTTC.

The CDR3 DNA follows: TGCGCCTCGTCGGGGCTAGCGGGGGCGCGCGAGACCCAGTACTTC. Its translation is CASSGLAGARETQYF. The V and J genes are TRBV5-1 and TRBJ2-5, with 10 positions matching TRBD2. Germline-derived CDR1 and CDR2 are SGHRS and YFSETQ. Trimming cost V 10 bases and J 5 bases; bases outside gene matches: 14. CDR3 size: 15 residues.

This chain joins TRBV5-6 and TRBJ2-1, with TRBD2 matching 9 bases. The length of the CDR3 is 17 residues. V was clipped by 2 bases and J by 10 bases; unmatched bases: 16. Germline values: CDR1 SGHDT, CDR2 YYEEEE. Written as DNA, the CDR3 is TGTGCCAGCAGCTTCGGGGGCGGGGGGGCCCCCTTTTGGGAGCAGTTCTTC. Its translation: CASSFGGGGAPFWEQFF.

The chain is built from TRBV12-3 or TRBV12-4 and TRBJ1-2, with D possibly TRBD1 on 5 matching bases. This CDR3 region has 12 residues. The V gene lost 3 bases and the J gene lost 6 bases, with 8 bases spanning the gap. The CDR3 reads CASSFWGDGYTF. The CDR3 DNA reads TGTGCCAGCAGTTTTTGGGGGGATGGCTACACCTTC.

The chain uses TRBV7-3 and TRBJ2-2, with TRBD1 identical over 8 bases. Trimming took 3 bases from V and 8 from J; bases not matched to a gene: 5. From germline, CDR1 is SGHTA and CDR2 FQGTGA. This CDR3 region has 14 residues. The CDR3 region is CASSFQGALGELFF. In DNA, the CDR3 is TGTGCCAGCAGCTTCCAGGGGGCGCTGGGGGAGCTGTTTTTT.

The V gene is TRBV5-8, the J gene TRBJ1-5; D perhaps matches TRBD1 (6 bases). V lost 2 bases and J 4 bases, leaving 10 bases between the germline ends. There are 14 residues in the CDR3. CDR1 SGHTS and CDR2 YDEGEE come from the germline V gene. The CDR3 protein is CASSFGGLNQPQHF. The CDR3 DNA reads TGTGCCAGCAGCTTCGGGGGGCTAAATCAGCCCCAGCATTTT.

Of note for this clone: This same CDR3 is encoded by further DNA sequences in the sample. The genes are TRBV5-6 and TRBJ1-2; D might be TRBD1 (6 bases). The V gene's germline CDR1 is SGHDT and CDR2 YYEEEE. This CDR3 region has 11 residues. V was shortened by 1 base and J by 8 bases, with 6 bases between the two germline ends. CDR3 sequence (DNA): TGTGCCAGCAGCTTGACAGGGGGCTACACCTTC. Translation: CASSLTGGYTF.

The V gene is TRBV27, the J gene TRBJ2-7, with 7 bases lining up with TRBD1. Germline CDR1 is MNHEY and CDR2 is SMNVEV (reference sequence). The junction had 2 bases not matched to a gene; V was cut back by 0 bases and J by 0 bases. The CDR3 runs 15 residues. The CDR3 nucleotides are TGTGCCAGCAGTTTATCGGGGACAGCCTCCTACGAGCAGTACTTC. Translated: CASSLSGTASYEQYF.

This clone was observed a few times. The genes are TRBV30 and TRBJ1-2; D might be TRBD1 (5 bases). Germline CDR1 GTSNPN, CDR2 SVGIG (reference sequence). Trimming cost V 0 bases and J 6 bases, with 8 bases left between them. The CDR3 sequence is 12 residues long. The CDR3 nucleotides read TGTGCCTGGAGTGTAGGGGTTGATGGCTACACCTTC. Amino acid sequence: CAWSVGVDGYTF.

The chain has TRBV3-1 (or the pseudogene TRBV3-2) and TRBJ2-2, with TRBD1 identical over 11 bases. The CDR3 covers 14 residues. The V segment lost 6 bases and the J segment 6 bases; nucleotides outside the gene matches: 3. Germline V lookup: CDR1 LGHDT, CDR2 YNNKEL (reference sequence). The CDR3 sequence: CASSPGQGAGELFF. The CDR3, as DNA: TGTGCCAGCAGTCCGGGACAGGGGGCCGGGGAGCTGTTTTTT.

In DNA, the CDR3 is TGTGCCAGCAGCCTGCCGGGACAGGGGAATAATTCACCCCTCCACTTT. This codes for CASSLPGQGNNSPLHF. This sequence joins TRBV3-1 (or the pseudogene TRBV3-2) and TRBJ1-6; 10 positions agree with TRBD1. Germline values: CDR1 LGHDT, CDR2 YNNKEL (reference sequence). The CDR3 covers 16 residues. Germline trimming cut 4 bases from V and 5 bases from J; bases unmatched to any gene: 5.

Of note for this clone: Other nucleotide sequences from this sample produce the same CDR3. The chain couples TRBV27 to TRBJ2-2; TRBD1 aligns across 7 bases. This CDR3 is 13 amino acids long. The germline V gene has CDR1 MNHEY and CDR2 SMNVEV (reference sequence). The trim removed 2 bases at V and 6 bases at J, leaving 0 bases unmatched. DNA for the CDR3: TGTGCCAGCAGTTTAACAGGGGCCGGGGAGCTGTTTTTT. This translates into CASSLTGAGELFF.

This rearrangement joins TRBV5-4 to TRBJ2-7; 8 bases match TRBD1. With V trimmed by 2 bases and J by 4 bases, 8 bases remained unmatched. In germline, CDR1 is SGHNT, CDR2 YYREEE (reference sequence). This CDR3 has 15 residues. The CDR3: CASSFWQGARYEQYF. The CDR3 bases are TGTGCCAGCAGCTTTTGGCAGGGGGCACGATACGAGCAGTACTTC.